The rows below give T cell receptor beta chains drawn from one sample of a study of a mutant IDH1 vaccine in newly diagnosed glioma. No cognate antigen is known for these TCRs. The table came from immunoSEQ multiplex PCR; TCRdb's copy has only in-frame clones and leaves some out. Seen here are about 56,000 clones, less than 90% observed once, and the top ten hold over 1.5%. Sequencing used PBMCs, obtained from a glioma patient whose treatment included an IDH1 peptide vaccine. These receptors were taken from a man between 35 and 55 years old with glioma. CDR3s include the opening cysteine and the closing phenylalanine or tryptophan. The D gene is left open where the match is weak. Some rows have no size entry. The others give once, few or many, or a class for an expanded clone.

J,V,size,D,DNA,CDR3
TRBJ1-5,TRBV6-1,-,-,TGTGCCAGCAGTGAGAGGGTGGGTCAGCCCCAGCATTTT,CASSERVGQPQHF
TRBJ1-5,TRBV19,-,TRBD1,TGTGCCAGTACCCAGGACAGGGCGAGTGGCAATCAGCCCCAGCATTTT,CASTQDRASGNQPQHF
TRBJ1-2,TRBV29-1,few,-,TGCAGCGTTGAAGAGTCGGCAGGGGCCTATGGCTACACCTTC,CSVEESAGAYGYTF
TRBJ2-5,TRBV11-1,-,-,TGTGCCAGCAGCTTAGCCCCGTCGTTTCAAGAGACCCAGTACTTC,CASSLAPSFQETQYF
TRBJ2-3,TRBV9,-,TRBD2,TGTGCCAGCAGCGTAGGGAGCGGGAGGGCCGGCACAGATACGCAGTATTTT,CASSVGSGRAGTDTQYF
TRBJ2-1,TRBV5-6,-,TRBD2,TGTGCCAGCAGCTTGGGACTAGCGGTTTTCTTC,CASSLGLAVFF
TRBJ2-3,TRBV5-1,-,TRBD2,TGCGCCAGCAGCTCCTGGACTAGCGGAGCCAGAGTGGATACGCAGTATTTT,CASSSWTSGARVDTQYF
TRBJ2-5,TRBV5-4,-,-,TGTGCCAGCAGCTTGGTCCGCCAAGAGACCCAGTACTTC,CASSLVRQETQYF
TRBJ2-1,TRBV29-1,-,TRBD2,TGCAGCGTTGAACACCCAGCGGGACGCCCCTACAATGAGCAGTTCTTC,CSVEHPAGRPYNEQFF
TRBJ2-3,TRBV9,-,-,TGTGCCAGCAGCGCCAGTCCGGTAGAGCTCACAGATACGCAGTATTTT,CASSASPVELTDTQYF
TRBJ2-7,TRBV7-7,once,-,TGTGCCAGCAGCTTATCCGAATTCTCCTACGAGCAGTACTTC,CASSLSEFSYEQYF
TRBJ1-5,TRBV18,-,-,TGTGCCAGCTCACTCCAGGGCGTCAGCAATCAGCCCCAGCATTTT,CASSLQGVSNQPQHF
TRBJ2-7,TRBV5-1,once,-,TGCGCCAGCAGCCCCGGAGCACCACTCCCCTACGAGCAGTACTTC,CASSPGAPLPYEQYF
TRBJ2-7,TRBV18,-,TRBD1,TGTGCCAGCTCAACGCGGACAGGGCGGGAGCAGTACTTC,CASSTRTGREQYF
TRBJ1-1,TRBV6-1,-,-,TGTGCCAGCAGTAGGGACGGTTACACTGAAGCTTTCTTT,CASSRDGYTEAFF
TRBJ2-2,TRBV5-1,few,TRBD1,TGCGCCAGCAGGGATGGACAGGGCCCTAACACCGGGGAGCTGTTTTTT,CASRDGQGPNTGELFF
TRBJ2-4,TRBV4-3,-,TRBD1,TGCGCCAGCAGCCAAGCGACAGGGGTTGGGAACATTCAGTACTTC,CASSQATGVGNIQYF
TRBJ2-1,TRBV5-1,once,TRBD2,TGCGCCAGCAGCTTGACCATAGCGGGAGCTATCAGTGAGCAGTTCTTC,CASSLTIAGAISEQFF
TRBJ2-7,TRBV5-1,-,TRBD2,TGCGCCAGCAGCTTGGCCAGACCTAGCGGGAGCGGGACAGAGCAGTACTTC,CASSLARPSGSGTEQYF
TRBJ2-3,TRBV27,-,TRBD2,TGTGCCAGCTGGAGCGGGAGGCGGGGGAACACAGATACGCAGTATTTT,CASWSGRRGNTDTQYF
TRBJ2-7,TRBV7-9,-,-,TGTGCCAGCAGCTCCGGGGGCTTGTCTTGGGTCTACGAGCAGTACTTC,CASSSGGLSWVYEQYF
TRBJ1-2,TRBV2,-,TRBD1,TGTGCCAGCAGTGCAACAGGGGCCGTTAACTATGGCTACACCTTC,CASSATGAVNYGYTF
TRBJ2-7,TRBV11-3,-,-,TGTGCCAGCAGCTTAACGTCCGCGCAGGCCTACGAGCAGTACTTC,CASSLTSAQAYEQYF
TRBJ2-1,TRBV19,-,-,TGTGCCAGTAGCGGGCGGGATGAGCAGTTCTTC,CASSGRDEQFF
TRBJ2-7,TRBV7-8,-,TRBD2,TGTGCCAGCAGCTCTCTAGCGGTAGGCTACGAGCAGTACTTC,CASSSLAVGYEQYF
TRBJ2-7,TRBV9,-,-,TGTGCCAGCAGCGGAAGTAAGCTGTACGAGCAGTACTTC,CASSGSKLYEQYF
TRBJ2-3,TRBV9,-,TRBD2,TGTGCCAGCAGCGTCGGCGGGAGGGCCGCAGATACGCAGTATTTT,CASSVGGRAADTQYF
TRBJ2-1,TRBV7-6,-,TRBD2,TGTGCCATAACTAGCGGGAGTTACAATGAGCAGTTCTTC,CAITSGSYNEQFF
TRBJ2-5,TRBV5-4,-,-,TGTGCCAGCAGCTTTGTCCGCTCCCAGGAAGAGACCCAGTACTTC,CASSFVRSQEETQYF
TRBJ1-6,TRBV2,-,-,TGTGCCAGCAGGCCGCAGAGCTCCTATAATTCACCCCTCCACTTT,CASRPQSSYNSPLHF
TRBJ2-3,TRBV5-6,-,-,TGTGCCAGCAGCCCTGGGGCGGCAGATACGCAGTATTTT,CASSPGAADTQYF
TRBJ2-6,TRBV6-6,-,-,TGTGCCAGCAGTTTTTCCGGGGGCTCTGGGGCCAACGTCCTGACTTTC,CASSFSGGSGANVLTF
TRBJ2-1,TRBV2,-,-,TGTGCCAGCCACACCCGGGACACCCGAAATGAGCAGTTCTTC,CASHTRDTRNEQFF
TRBJ2-7,TRBV2,-,-,TGTGCCAGCCGTTTCTCCTACGAGCAGTACTTC,CASRFSYEQYF
TRBJ1-1,TRBV29-1,-,-,TGCAGCGTTTTGAGGGGGGGGAACACTGAAGCTTTCTTT,CSVLRGGNTEAFF
TRBJ2-7,TRBV5-1,-,TRBD2,TGCGCCAGCAGCTTTCAAATAGCGGGAACCTACGAGCAGTACTTC,CASSFQIAGTYEQYF
TRBJ1-5,TRBV18,-,-,TGTGCCAGCTCGCCCAATAGCAATCAGCCCCAGCATTTT,CASSPNSNQPQHF